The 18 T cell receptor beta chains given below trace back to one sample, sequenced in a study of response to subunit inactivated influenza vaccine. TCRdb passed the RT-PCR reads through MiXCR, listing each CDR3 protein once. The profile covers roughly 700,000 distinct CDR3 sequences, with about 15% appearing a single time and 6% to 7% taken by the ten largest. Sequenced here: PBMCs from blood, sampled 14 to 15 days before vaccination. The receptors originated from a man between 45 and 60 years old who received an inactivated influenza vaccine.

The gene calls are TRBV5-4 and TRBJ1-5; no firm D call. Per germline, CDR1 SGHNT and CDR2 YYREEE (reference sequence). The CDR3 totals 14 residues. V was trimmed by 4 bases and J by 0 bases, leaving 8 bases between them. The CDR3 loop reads CASSLEPSNQPQHF. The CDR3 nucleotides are TGTGCCAGCAGCCTGGAACCTAGCAATCAGCCCCAGCATTTT.

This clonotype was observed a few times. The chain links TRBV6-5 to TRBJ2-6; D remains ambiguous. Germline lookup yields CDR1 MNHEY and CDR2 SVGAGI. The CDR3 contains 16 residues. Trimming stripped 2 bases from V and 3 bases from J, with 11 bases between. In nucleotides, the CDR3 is TGTGCCAGCAGTTACGGGGTACTTGATGGGGCCAACGTCCTGACTTTC. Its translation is CASSYGVLDGANVLTF.

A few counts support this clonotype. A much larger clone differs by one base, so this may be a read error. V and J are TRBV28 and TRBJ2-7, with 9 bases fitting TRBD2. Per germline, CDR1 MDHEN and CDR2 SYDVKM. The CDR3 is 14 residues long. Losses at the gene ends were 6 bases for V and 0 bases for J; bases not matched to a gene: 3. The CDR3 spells CASRGSGSSYEQYF. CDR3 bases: TGTGCCAGCAGGGGTAGCGGGAGCTCCTACGAGCAGTACTTC.

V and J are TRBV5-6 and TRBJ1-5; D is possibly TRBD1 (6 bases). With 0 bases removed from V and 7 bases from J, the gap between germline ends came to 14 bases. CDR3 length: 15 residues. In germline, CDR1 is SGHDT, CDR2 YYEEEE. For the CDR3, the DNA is TGTGCCAGCAGCTTGGGGGGGCAGGGCGAGCAGCCCCAGCATTTT. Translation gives CASSLGGQGEQPQHF.

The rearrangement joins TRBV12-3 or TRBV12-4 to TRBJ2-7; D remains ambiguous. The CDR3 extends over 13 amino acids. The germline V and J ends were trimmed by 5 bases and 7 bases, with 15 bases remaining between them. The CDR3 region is CASSNTEFGEQYF. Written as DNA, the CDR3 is TGTGCCAGCAGTAATACAGAGTTTGGAGAGCAGTACTTC.

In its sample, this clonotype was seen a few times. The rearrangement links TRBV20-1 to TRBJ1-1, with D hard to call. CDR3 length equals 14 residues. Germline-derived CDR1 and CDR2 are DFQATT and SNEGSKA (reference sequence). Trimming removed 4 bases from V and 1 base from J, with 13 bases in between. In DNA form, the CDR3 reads TGCAGTGCTAAAGACATTGACTCGAACACTGAAGCTTTCTTT. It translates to CSAKDIDSNTEAFF.

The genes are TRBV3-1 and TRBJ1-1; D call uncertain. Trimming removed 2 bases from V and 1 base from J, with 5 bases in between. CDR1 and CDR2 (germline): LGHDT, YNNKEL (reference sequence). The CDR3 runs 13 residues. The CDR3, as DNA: TGTGCCAGCAGCCAATTGGGGAACACTGAAGCTTTCTTT. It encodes CASSQLGNTEAFF. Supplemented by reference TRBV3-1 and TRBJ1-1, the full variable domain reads DTAVSQTPKYLVTQMGNDKSIKCEQNLGHDTMYWYKQDSKKFLKIMFSYNNKELIINETVPNRFSPKSPDKAHLNLHINSLELGDSAVYFCASSQLGNTEAFFGQGTRLTVV.

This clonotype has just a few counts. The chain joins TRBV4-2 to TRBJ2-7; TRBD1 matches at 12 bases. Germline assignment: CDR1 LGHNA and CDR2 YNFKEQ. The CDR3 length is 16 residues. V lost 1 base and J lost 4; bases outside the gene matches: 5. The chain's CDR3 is CASSQGKGQGAYEQYF. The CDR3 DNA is TGTGCCAGCAGCCAAGGGAAGGGACAGGGGGCTTACGAGCAGTACTTC.

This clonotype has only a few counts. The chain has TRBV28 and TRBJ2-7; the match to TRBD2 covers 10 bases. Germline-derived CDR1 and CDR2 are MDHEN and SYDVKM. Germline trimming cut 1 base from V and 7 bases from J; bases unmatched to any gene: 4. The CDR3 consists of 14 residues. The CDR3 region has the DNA TGTGCCAGCAGTTTATTAGCGGGAGGAACTGAGCAGTACTTC. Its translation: CASSLLAGGTEQYF. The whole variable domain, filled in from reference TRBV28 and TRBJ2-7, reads DVKVTQSSRYLVKRTGEKVFLECVQDMDHENMFWYRQDPGLGLRLIYFSYDVKMKEKGDIPEGYSVSREKKERFSLILESASTNQTSMYLCASSLLAGGTEQYFGPGTRLTVT.

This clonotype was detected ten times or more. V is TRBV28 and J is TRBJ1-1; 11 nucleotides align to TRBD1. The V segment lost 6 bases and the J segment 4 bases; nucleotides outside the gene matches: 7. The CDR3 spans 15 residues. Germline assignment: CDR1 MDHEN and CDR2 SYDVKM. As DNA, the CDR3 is TGTGCCAGCAGCACCGGACAGGGGGCTTTCACTGAAGCTTTCTTT. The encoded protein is CASSTGQGAFTEAFF. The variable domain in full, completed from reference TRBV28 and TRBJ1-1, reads DVKVTQSSRYLVKRTGEKVFLECVQDMDHENMFWYRQDPGLGLRLIYFSYDVKMKEKGDIPEGYSVSREKKERFSLILESASTNQTSMYLCASSTGQGAFTEAFFGQGTRLTVV.

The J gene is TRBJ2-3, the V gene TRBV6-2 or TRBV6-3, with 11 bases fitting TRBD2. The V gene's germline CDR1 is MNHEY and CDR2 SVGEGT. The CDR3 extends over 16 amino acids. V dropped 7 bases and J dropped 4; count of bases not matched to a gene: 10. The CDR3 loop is CASNQFRGLAADTQYF. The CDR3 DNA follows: TGTGCCAGCAACCAATTCCGGGGACTAGCGGCAGATACGCAGTATTTT.

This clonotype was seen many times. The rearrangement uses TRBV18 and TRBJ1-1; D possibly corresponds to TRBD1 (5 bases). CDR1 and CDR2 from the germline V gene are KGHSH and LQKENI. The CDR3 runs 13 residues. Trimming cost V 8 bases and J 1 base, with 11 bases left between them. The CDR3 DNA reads TGTGCCAGCAGCTCTCAGGGGAACACTGAAGCTTTCTTT. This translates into CASSSQGNTEAFF. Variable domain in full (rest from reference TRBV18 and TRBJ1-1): NAGVMQNPRHLVRRRGQEARLRCSPMKGHSHVYWYRQLPEEGLKFMVYLQKENIIDESGMPKERFSAEFPKEGPSILRIQQVVRGDSAAYFCASSSQGNTEAFFGQGTRLTVV.

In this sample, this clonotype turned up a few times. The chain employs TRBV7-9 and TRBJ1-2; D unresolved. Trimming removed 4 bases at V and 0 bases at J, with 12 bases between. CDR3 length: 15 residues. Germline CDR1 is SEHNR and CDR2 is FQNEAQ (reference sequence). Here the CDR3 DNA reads TGTGCCAGCAGCTCTTTGTCAGTATCTAACTATGGCTACACCTTC. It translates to CASSSLSVSNYGYTF.

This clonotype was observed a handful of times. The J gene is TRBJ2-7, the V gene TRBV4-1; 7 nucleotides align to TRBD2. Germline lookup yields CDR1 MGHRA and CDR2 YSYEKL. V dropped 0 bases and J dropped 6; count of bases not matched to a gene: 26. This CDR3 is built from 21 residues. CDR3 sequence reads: CASSQENYLKGWTRQGSEQYF. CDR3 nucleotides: TGCGCCAGCAGCCAAGAAAATTATTTAAAAGGTTGGACTAGGCAGGGTTCCGAGCAGTACTTC.

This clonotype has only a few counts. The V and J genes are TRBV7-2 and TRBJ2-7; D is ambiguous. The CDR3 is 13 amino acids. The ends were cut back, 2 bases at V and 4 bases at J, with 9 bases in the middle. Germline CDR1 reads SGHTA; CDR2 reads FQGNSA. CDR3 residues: CASSLTLVYEQYF. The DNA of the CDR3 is TGTGCCAGCAGCTTAACTCTCGTTTACGAGCAGTACTTC.

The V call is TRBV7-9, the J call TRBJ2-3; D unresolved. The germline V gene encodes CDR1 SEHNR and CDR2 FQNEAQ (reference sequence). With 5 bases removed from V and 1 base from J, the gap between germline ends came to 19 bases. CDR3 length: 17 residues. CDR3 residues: CASSTLRPNRRTDTQYF. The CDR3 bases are TGTGCCAGCAGCACCCTAAGACCCAATCGTCGCACAGATACGCAGTATTTT.

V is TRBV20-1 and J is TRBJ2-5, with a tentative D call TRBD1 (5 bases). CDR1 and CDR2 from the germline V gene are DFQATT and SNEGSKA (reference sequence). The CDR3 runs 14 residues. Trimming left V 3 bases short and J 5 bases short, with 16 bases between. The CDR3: CSARKPGAEETQYF. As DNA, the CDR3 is TGCAGTGCTAGGAAGCCTGGGGCGGAGGAGACCCAGTACTTC.

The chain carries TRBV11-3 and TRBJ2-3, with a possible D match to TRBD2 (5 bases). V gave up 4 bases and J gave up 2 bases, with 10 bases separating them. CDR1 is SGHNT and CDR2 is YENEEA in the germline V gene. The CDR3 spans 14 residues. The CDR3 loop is CASSSSGITDTQYF. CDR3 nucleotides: TGTGCCAGCAGCTCTTCGGGGATCACAGATACGCAGTATTTT.